These 25 T cell receptor beta chains were all obtained from the same sample, sequenced in a study of T cell repertoires in cytomegalovirus infection (dated by TCRdb to between 2019 and 2020). The data were produced on an Illumina HiSeq 1500. TCRdb cleaned the public reads at Q25 with fastp, built clones with MiXCR and kept in-frame beta chains. Rows matching on CDR3 protein sequence are summarized as one entry with the most common DNA and genes. Counted in this sample were roughly 800,000 distinct CDR3 sequences; almost 30% of them appeared once. The ten largest clonotypes hold over 10% of the sample. The treatment or condition label, as the study defines it: in vitro stimulation with specific CMV peptide epitopes to enrich CMV-specific T cells. These TCRs are of unknown antigen specificity. The source was cultured CD8+ T cells from PBMCs, collected from culture after CMV antigen stimulation. The source of these receptors is a human donor in good health (CMV status not recorded). Some clones in this sample may be carry-over from other donors' samples.

This clonotype was seen repeatedly, ten times or more. The V call is TRBV7-8, the J call TRBJ2-5, with D uncertain. This CDR3 spans 12 amino acids. The germline V gene has CDR1 SGHVS and CDR2 FQNEAQ. Trimming cost V 1 base and J 4 bases, with 4 bases left between them. CDR3 amino acids: CASSLDSETQYF. The CDR3 nucleotides read TGTGCCAGCAGCTTAGATTCAGAGACCCAGTACTTC. Using reference TRBV7-8 and TRBJ2-5 for the parts outside the CDR3, the full variable domain is GAGVSQSPRYKVAKRGQDVALRCDPISGHVSLFWYQQALGQGPEFLTYFQNEAQLDKSGLPSDRFFAERPEGSVSTLKIQRTQQEDSAVYLCASSLDSETQYFGPGTRLLVL.

This clonotype was observed a handful of times. The chain carries TRBV28 and TRBJ1-2, with D perhaps TRBD1 (6 bases). Germline V gene data show CDR1 as MDHEN and CDR2 as SYDVKM. The CDR3 loop spans 15 amino acids. Trimming removed 5 bases from V and 6 bases from J, with 19 bases in between. The CDR3 coding sequence is TGTGCCAGCAGTCTCTCCGGGGGCGGCTGGGATGGCTACACCTTC. This codes for CASSLSGGGWDGYTF.

This clonotype was seen just once. The chain couples TRBV19 to TRBJ2-1; 14 nucleotides align to TRBD2. V gave up 7 bases and J gave up 4 bases; unmatched junction bases: 6. The CDR3 loop spans 16 amino acids. Germline assignment: CDR1 LNHDA and CDR2 SQIVND (reference sequence). CDR3 sequence (DNA): TGTGCCAGTACCGGAGGGACTAGCGGGGGTTACAATGAGCAGTTCTTC. This codes for CASTGGTSGGYNEQFF.

This CDR3 reads CSALRGTGELFF. In DNA, the CDR3 is TGCAGTGCCCTGCGAGGAACCGGGGAGCTGTTTTTT. The chain joins TRBV20-1 to TRBJ2-2; unclear D gene. Germline-derived CDR1 and CDR2 are DFQATT and SNEGSKA (reference sequence). V lost 6 bases and J 5 bases, leaving 10 bases between the germline ends. The CDR3 contains 12 residues.

V and J are TRBV6-6 and TRBJ1-5; D remains ambiguous. Germline values: CDR1 MNHNY, CDR2 SVGAGI (reference sequence). The CDR3 consists of 16 residues. The V and J ends lost 0 bases and 7 bases respectively, with 16 bases between them. CDR3 coding DNA: TGTGCCAGCAGTTACTCGAATCCGGGGAAAAGACAGCCCCAGCATTTT. Residues: CASSYSNPGKRQPQHF.

The chain combines TRBV7-9 with TRBJ2-7; weak D call: TRBD2 (6 bases). Germline CDR1 is SEHNR and CDR2 is FQNEAQ (reference sequence). The CDR3 is 13 residues long. V shed 8 bases and J shed 4 bases, with 15 bases lying between them. In DNA, the CDR3 is TGTGCCAGCCGACGTGGAGGGGATTACGAGCAGTACTTC. This translates into CASRRGGDYEQYF.

Concerning this clonotype itself: A read error may explain this, as a much larger clone is one base away. The chain couples TRBV7-6 to TRBJ1-1, with no clear D. Germline CDR1 is SGHVS and CDR2 is FNYEAQ. V was cut by 3 bases and J by 3 bases, with 5 bases left in between. This CDR3 is 12 amino acids long. CDR3 protein: CASSFTDTEAFF. CDR3 bases: TGTGCCAGCAGCTTTACGGACACTGAAGCTTTCTTT.

The chain carries TRBV27 and TRBJ1-2; D perhaps matches TRBD1 (6 bases). CDR1 is MNHEY and CDR2 is SMNVEV in the germline V gene (reference sequence). V lost 1 base to trimming and J lost 3 bases, with 12 bases between them. The CDR3 runs to 15 residues. CDR3 loop: CASSLWEGDYYGYTF. CDR3 coding DNA: TGTGCCAGCAGTTTATGGGAGGGGGACTACTATGGCTACACCTTC.

This chain connects TRBV7-8 to TRBJ2-7; possible D gene TRBD1, 5 bases. V lost 6 bases and J lost 0, with 9 bases in between. CDR3 length equals 13 residues. Germline values: CDR1 SGHVS, CDR2 FQNEAQ. Here the CDR3 reads CASSRTPSYEQYF. The CDR3 region has the DNA TGTGCCAGCAGTCGGACACCCTCCTACGAGCAGTACTTC. Based on the CDR3 plus reference TRBV7-8 and TRBJ2-7, the full variable domain is GAGVSQSPRYKVAKRGQDVALRCDPISGHVSLFWYQQALGQGPEFLTYFQNEAQLDKSGLPSDRFFAERPEGSVSTLKIQRTQQEDSAVYLCASSRTPSYEQYFGPGTRLTVT.

This clonotype came up many times. The chain has TRBV7-8 and TRBJ1-5; a weak D match, TRBD1 (5 bases). This CDR3 spans 15 amino acids. V lost 5 bases and J lost 1, with 12 bases in between. Germline lookup yields CDR1 SGHVS and CDR2 FQNEAQ. The CDR3 coding sequence is TGTGCCAGCAGCCTAGGTCAGGGAAGCAATCAGCCCCAGCATTTT. This codes for CASSLGQGSNQPQHF. The full variable domain, in which reference TRBV7-8 and TRBJ1-5 provide the parts outside the CDR3, is GAGVSQSPRYKVAKRGQDVALRCDPISGHVSLFWYQQALGQGPEFLTYFQNEAQLDKSGLPSDRFFAERPEGSVSTLKIQRTQQEDSAVYLCASSLGQGSNQPQHFGDGTRLSIL.

The CDR3 spells CASSYTGQNTGELFF. In DNA form, the CDR3 reads TGTGCCAGCAGTTACACTGGACAGAACACCGGGGAGCTGTTTTTT. The chain is built from TRBV6-6 and TRBJ2-2; a weak D match, TRBD1 (5 bases). The V end lost 2 bases, the J end lost 1 base, and 8 bases lay between the germline ends. This CDR3 is 15 amino acids long. Per germline, CDR1 MNHNY and CDR2 SVGAGI (reference sequence).

This chain uses TRBV6-6 with TRBJ1-5; 7 bases align to TRBD1. There are 14 residues in the CDR3. J was trimmed by 3 bases and V by 2 bases; bases with no gene match: 1. CDR1 is MNHNY and CDR2 is SVGAGI in the germline V gene (reference sequence). This chain's CDR3 is CASSYGTDNQPQHF. The CDR3, as DNA: TGTGCCAGCAGTTACGGGACAGACAATCAGCCCCAGCATTTT.

This clonotype was seen a handful of times. J is TRBJ2-1 and V is TRBV7-8, with D possibly TRBD1 on 6 matching bases. Germline CDR1 and CDR2: SGHVS and FQNEAQ. V was clipped by 5 bases and J by 9 bases, with 17 bases between them. There are 14 residues in the CDR3. CDR3 region: CASSQSLRGGEQFF. In nucleotides, the CDR3 is TGTGCCAGCAGCCAATCCCTTCGAGGGGGTGAGCAGTTCTTC.

This clonotype was seen a few times. The chain carries TRBV6-5 and TRBJ1-1; D gene uncertain. Germline V gene data show CDR1 as MNHEY and CDR2 as SVGAGI. The germline V and J ends were trimmed by 7 bases and 0 bases, with 21 bases remaining between them. There are 17 residues in the CDR3. As DNA, the CDR3 is TGTGCCAGCACCTACATGGCCTATCGGGGAATGAACACTGAAGCTTTCTTT. Residues: CASTYMAYRGMNTEAFF.

Only a few counts were recorded for this clonotype. The rearrangement joins TRBV10-2 to TRBJ2-7; D ambiguous. The CDR3 length is 15 residues. The germline V gene encodes CDR1 WSHSY and CDR2 SAAADI. V gave up 0 bases and J gave up 0 bases, with 9 bases separating them. The DNA of the CDR3 is TGCGCCAGCAGTGAGTCACGGTGGAGCTCCTACGAGCAGTACTTC. Amino acids: CASSESRWSSYEQYF.

V gene TRBV28 combines with J gene TRBJ2-3, with TRBD2 matching 14 bases. V shed 6 bases and J 5 bases; nucleotides not matched to a gene: 4. The CDR3 is 15 residues long. CDR1 is MDHEN, CDR2 SYDVKM, per germline. This CDR3 reads CASSPTSGGGDTQYF. The CDR3 DNA is TGTGCCAGCAGCCCGACTAGCGGGGGGGGAGATACGCAGTATTTT. Drawing the rest from reference TRBV28 and TRBJ2-3, the complete variable domain is DVKVTQSSRYLVKRTGEKVFLECVQDMDHENMFWYRQDPGLGLRLIYFSYDVKMKEKGDIPEGYSVSREKKERFSLILESASTNQTSMYLCASSPTSGGGDTQYFGPGTRLTVL.

The V and J genes are TRBV28 and TRBJ1-5; D ambiguous. The CDR3 is 12 amino acids. V was trimmed by 8 bases and J by 6 bases, leaving 11 bases between them. Germline V gene sequence: CDR1 MDHEN, CDR2 SYDVKM. CDR3 residues: CASAVGSQPQHF. In DNA, the CDR3 is TGTGCCAGCGCAGTGGGGAGTCAGCCCCAGCATTTT.

This clonotype was picked up many times. The gene calls are TRBV7-4 and TRBJ2-6; tentatively, D is TRBD1 (6 bases). The CDR3 contains 18 residues. The germline gives CDR1 SGHVT, CDR2 SQSDAQ. The V gene lost 8 bases and the J gene lost 1 base, with 21 bases spanning the gap. The CDR3 loop is CASRGSMWGPSGANVLTF. CDR3 sequence (DNA): TGTGCCAGCCGAGGCTCCATGTGGGGGCCTTCTGGGGCCAACGTCCTGACTTTC.

The CDR3 sequence: CASTKRATGDSYEQYV. CDR3 nucleotide sequence: TGTGCCAGCACCAAACGGGCGACAGGGGACTCCTACGAGCAGTACGTC. The chain links TRBV6-2 or TRBV6-3 to TRBJ2-7, with 8 bases fitting TRBD1. The V segment lost 7 bases and the J segment 0 bases; nucleotides outside the gene matches: 11. The CDR3 sequence is 16 residues long. Germline V lookup: CDR1 MNHEY, CDR2 SVGEGT.

In this sample, this clonotype turned up once. V is TRBV27 and J is TRBJ2-7; weak D call: TRBD2 (6 bases). There are 14 residues in the CDR3. The germline V gene has CDR1 MNHEY and CDR2 SMNVEV (reference sequence). Between the trimmed V and J ends, which lost 5 bases and 0 bases, there was a span of 11 bases. This CDR3 reads CASSRGSSSYEQYF. CDR3 coding DNA: TGTGCCAGCAGTCGGGGGTCGAGCTCCTACGAGCAGTACTTC.

This clonotype occurred a few times. The chain is built from TRBV5-8 and TRBJ2-1; D gene ambiguous. The CDR3 covers 15 residues. The V end lost 5 bases, the J end lost 7 bases, and 19 bases lay between the germline ends. Germline CDR1 reads SGHTS; CDR2 reads YDEGEE. DNA of the CDR3: TGTGCCAGCAGTAATCCATCTTCTGGGAAAAATGAGCAGTTCTTC. Protein: CASSNPSSGKNEQFF. The full variable domain, in which reference TRBV5-8 and TRBJ2-1 provide the parts outside the CDR3, is EAGVTQSPTHLIKTRGQQATLRCSPISGHTSVYWYQQALGLGLQFLLWYDEGEERNRGNFPPRFSGRQFPNYSSELNVNALELEDSALYLCASSNPSSGKNEQFFGPGTRLTVL.

The chain links TRBV4-1 to TRBJ1-2; a possible D gene is TRBD1 (5 bases). The CDR3 has 14 amino acids. CDR1 is MGHRA, CDR2 YSYEKL, per germline. V lost 3 bases to trimming and J lost 5 bases, with 13 bases between them. CDR3 bases: TGCGCCAGCAGCCATCCCCGGGACTGGTATGGCTACACCTTC. Protein product: CASSHPRDWYGYTF.

Many counts were recorded for this clonotype. This chain joins TRBV7-8 and TRBJ1-1, with D possibly being TRBD1 (5 bases). Germline CDR1 SGHVS, CDR2 FQNEAQ. This CDR3 has 14 amino acids. Trimming pared 5 bases from V and 5 bases from J, leaving 15 bases between. In DNA form, the CDR3 reads TGTGCCAGCAGCGTACAGGCTATTGGTACTGAAGCTTTCTTT. Translation gives CASSVQAIGTEAFF.

A few counts support this clonotype. The chain links TRBV28 to TRBJ1-1, with 9 bases that match TRBD1. There are 16 residues in the CDR3. Germline CDR1 MDHEN, CDR2 SYDVKM. V gave up 4 bases and J gave up 5 bases; unmatched junction bases: 11. CDR3 coding DNA: TGTGCCAGCAGTTCTACAGGGGGCGGTGGATTAACTGAAGCTTTCTTT. This translates into CASSSTGGGGLTEAFF.

This clonotype was detected many times. The chain couples TRBV7-8 to TRBJ2-1; the match to TRBD2 covers 7 bases. Germline CDR1 and CDR2: SGHVS and FQNEAQ. V was pared by 5 bases and J by 2 bases, with 9 bases of the junction left unmatched. There are 16 residues in the CDR3. The DNA of the CDR3 is TGTGCCAGCAGCCCAGGCGGGCTAGCGGCCTACAATGAGCAGTTCTTC. This sequence encodes CASSPGGLAAYNEQFF.